This is a list of T cell receptor beta chains from one sample in a study of blood T cells in healthy people across ages. TCRdb independently ran MiXCR on the 5' RACE reads; one entry per CDR3 protein. The sample consists of fewer than 950,000 distinct CDR3 sequences, around 36% of them appearing once. The sequencing sample was made of blood. All receptors come from a man in his late teens or twenties in good health. CDR3s leave out the opening cysteine and the closing phenylalanine or tryptophan. Each record gives: V gene, clone size, CDR3 length, CDR3 protein. Clone size is stated in some rows and not others, as once, few, many or a class when expanded.

v_gene: TRBV19
abundance: -
len: 12
CDR3aa: ASRIGEGLGEQY

v_gene: TRBV7-2
abundance: few
len: 14
CDR3aa: ASSRLAGAPYNEQF

v_gene: TRBV20-1
abundance: -
len: 14
CDR3aa: SADGQGGGRYTEAF

v_gene: TRBV6-2/TRBV6-3
abundance: few
len: 15
CDR3aa: ASSGKAGDMVTDTQY

v_gene: TRBV9
abundance: few
len: 14
CDR3aa: ASSVAASYSSYGYT

v_gene: TRBV20-1
abundance: few
len: 13
CDR3aa: SARDQAAGAYGYT

v_gene: TRBV5-1
abundance: many
len: 14
CDR3aa: ASSLDSPPSTYGYT

v_gene: TRBV7-9
abundance: few
len: 13
CDR3aa: ASSPSGQLNTEAF

v_gene: TRBV6-5
abundance: -
len: 11
CDR3aa: ASYDSYSYEQY

v_gene: TRBV7-9
abundance: few
len: 13
CDR3aa: ASSSDREVNSPLH

v_gene: TRBV29-1
abundance: few
len: 13
CDR3aa: SVLDILAGGDTQY

v_gene: TRBV10-3
abundance: -
len: 17
CDR3aa: AISEPGTSGGYSYNEQF

v_gene: TRBV5-6
abundance: -
len: 11
CDR3aa: ASSPTRARSYT

v_gene: TRBV12-3/TRBV12-4
abundance: few
len: 12
CDR3aa: ASSPDRGVTEAF

v_gene: TRBV12-3/TRBV12-4
abundance: -
len: 12
CDR3aa: ASRKDRGNQPQH

v_gene: TRBV7-2
abundance: few
len: 13
CDR3aa: ASSSPRGPNTEAF

v_gene: TRBV20-1
abundance: -
len: 10
CDR3aa: SATTGPYGYT

v_gene: TRBV5-1
abundance: once
len: 13
CDR3aa: ASSAGQGPHNEQY

v_gene: TRBV20-1
abundance: -
len: 11
CDR3aa: SASRTHQETQY

v_gene: TRBV20-1
abundance: many
len: 15
CDR3aa: SVSGGQGRAGSYEQY

v_gene: TRBV4-1
abundance: many
len: 11
CDR3aa: ASSRGVSDTQY

v_gene: TRBV7-2
abundance: -
len: 13
CDR3aa: ASSPGRGAKNIQY

v_gene: TRBV7-2
abundance: few
len: 13
CDR3aa: ASSTQTGSGEKLF

v_gene: TRBV5-4
abundance: -
len: 12
CDR3aa: ASSFRGGADEQF